This T cell receptor beta chain was observed in a study of immune evolution from preneoplasia to lung adenocarcinoma. The protocol was immunoSEQ multiplex PCR, while the TCRdb copy is restricted to in-frame clones and leaves out a portion. The sample holds several thousand clones, roughly 84% seen once. This clone showed up just once. Trimming at V came to 5 bases and at J to 3 bases, leaving 8 bases not matched to a gene. The V gene's germline CDR1 is MGHDK and CDR2 SYGVNS. The CDR3 is 15 amino acids. The rearrangement links TRBV25-1 to TRBJ2-7, with 9 bases that match TRBD2. Material: FFPE normal lung tissue adjacent to the tumor. The sequence was collected from a person aged 50-75 years with lung adenocarcinoma. CDR3 region: CASSTLAGSFYEQYF. DNA for the CDR3: TGTGCCAGCAGTACCCTAGCGGGGTCATTCTACGAGCAGTACTTC.